This T cell receptor (beta chain) was captured by sequencing in a study of cytotoxic CD8 clonotypes in ibrutinib-treated CLL. Study in general: Among the samples, the mean was roughly 260,000 productive templates and 94,082 productive rearrangements.

CDR3 length: 13 residues. Germline CDR1 and CDR2: SQVTM and ANQGSEA. The germline V and J ends were trimmed by 4 bases and 1 base, with 10 bases remaining between them. Cryopreserved PBMCs yielded about 2 micrograms of genomic DNA for TCR beta libraries. This clone was counted once. The intended depth for sequencing was 1 in 200,000 to 1 in 1 million T cells. Sequenced by immunoSEQ multiplex PCR; TCRdb stores in-frame clones only, minus some. Of around 310,000 clones in the sample, around four fifths were seen once. This material consisted of PBMCs, taken before ibrutinib treatment. This TCR was sampled from a human donor with chronic lymphocytic leukemia. The chain joins TRBV29-1 to TRBJ2-5; weak D call: TRBD1 (5 bases). CDR3 bases: TGCAGCGTTGGGGGCTATCTCCAAGAGACCCAGTACTTC. Residues: CSVGGYLQETQYF.